The source of this TCR beta chain is a study of blood T cells in healthy people across ages. Study results and caveats: Getting older went along with TCR beta diversity per million T cells dropping roughly linearly. Percentage of naive T cells showed a strong correlation with TCR beta diversity.

This CDR3 is 15 amino acids long. V was pared by 7 bases and J by 4 bases, with 7 bases of the junction left unmatched. The second PCR ran about 6 to 11 cycles with a sample-barcoded 5' primer and J-beta primers. TCRdb processed the 5' RACE reads anew with MiXCR; each CDR3 protein has one entry. Of 380,000 or so distinct CDR3 sequences listed, roughly half are singletons. As for this clonotype: The target antigen is unknown.

The receptor was derived from a man aged 55 to 70 in good health. Sequenced input: blood. The chain uses TRBV12-3 or TRBV12-4 and TRBJ2-1; 10 nucleotides agree with TRBD1. CDR3 region: CASNDRGQGYNEQFF. As DNA, the CDR3 is TGTGCCAGCAACGACAGGGGGCAAGGGTACAATGAGCAGTTCTTC.